The 27 T cell receptor beta chains given below trace back to one sample, sequenced in a study of T cells in Graves' hyperthyroidism and ophthalmopathy. Researchers took RNA transcripts and amplified the TCR beta CDR3 regions from them. The HTBI set primed first-round TCR CDR3 RT-PCR. Using its own MiXCR run on the multiplex PCR reads, TCRdb lists one record per CDR3 protein. The profile shows approximately 400,000 distinct CDR3 sequences, approximately 25% of them singletons. The specimen was blood. The source is a man aged 45-65 years with Graves' hyperthyroidism.

This chain links TRBV4-1 with TRBJ2-1; TRBD2 aligns across 9 bases. The CDR3 is 16 amino acids. The ends lost 2 bases at V and 4 bases at J; junction bases unmatched: 6. The V gene's germline CDR1 is MGHRA and CDR2 YSYEKL. The CDR3 DNA sequence: TGCGCCAGCAGCCAACTGACTAGCGGCGTTTACAATGAGCAGTTCTTC. Its protein product is CASSQLTSGVYNEQFF.

This clonotype occurred a few times. The chain combines TRBV29-1 with TRBJ2-1; 9 nucleotides line up with TRBD2. V lost 0 bases, J lost 7 bases, and 7 bases stayed unmatched. The CDR3 length is 15 residues. Germline CDR1 and CDR2: SQVTM and ANQGSEA. The CDR3 DNA follows: TGCAGCGTTGAAGATCTTAGCGGGAGTAGTAATGAGCAGTTCTTC. Its translation is CSVEDLSGSSNEQFF.

V gene TRBV28 combines with J gene TRBJ2-7; TRBD2 agrees at 12 bases. The CDR3 runs to 16 residues. V lost 2 bases to trimming and J lost 4 bases; unmatched junction nucleotides: 6. The germline V gene has CDR1 MDHEN and CDR2 SYDVKM. The chain's CDR3 is CASSLGLAGGPYEQYF. The CDR3, as DNA: TGTGCCAGCAGTTTAGGTCTAGCGGGAGGGCCATACGAGCAGTACTTC.

The J gene is TRBJ2-1, the V gene TRBV27; D possibly matches TRBD1 or TRBD2 (5 bases each). The CDR3 length is 16 residues. The V end lost 6 bases, the J end lost 0 bases, and 15 bases lay between the germline ends. The germline V gene encodes CDR1 MNHEY and CDR2 SMNVEV (reference sequence). CDR3 nucleotides: TGTGCCAGCAGGACTAAAGCAGGGAGCTCCTACAATGAGCAGTTCTTC. Protein sequence: CASRTKAGSSYNEQFF.

Notes on this clonotype: An end of the junction does not agree with germline; a read error may underlie this. The CDR3 loop reads CAWSPDRNQSQHF. The DNA for the CDR3 is TGTGCCTGGAGCCCGGATAGAAATCAGTCCCAGCATTTT. This chain connects TRBV30 to TRBJ1-5, with D unresolved. The germline CDR1 and CDR2 sequences are GTSNPN and SVGIG (reference sequence). This CDR3 spans 13 amino acids. Using reference TRBV30 and TRBJ1-5 for the parts outside the CDR3, the full variable domain is SQTIHQWPATLVQPVGSPLSLECTVEGTSNPNLYWYRQAAGRGLQLLFYSVGIGQISSEVPQNLSASRPQDRQFILSSKKLLLSDSGFYLCAWSPDRNQSQHFGDGTRLSIL.

This chain uses TRBV20-1 with TRBJ2-1, with D possibly being TRBD1 (5 bases). The CDR3 extends over 15 amino acids. The germline V and J ends were trimmed by 1 base and 1 base, with 11 bases remaining between them. CDR1 DFQATT and CDR2 SNEGSKA come from the germline V gene (reference sequence). The CDR3 DNA reads TGCAGTGCTAGAGCCTTGACAGAATCCTACAATGAGCAGTTCTTC. Protein: CSARALTESYNEQFF.

Concerning this clonotype itself: A clone one base away is much larger, so this may be a read error. V is TRBV5-6 and J is TRBJ1-1; perhaps TRBD1 as D (5 bases). V was trimmed by 4 bases and J by 1 base, leaving 5 bases between them. Germline CDR1 reads SGHDT; CDR2 reads YYEEEE. The CDR3 length is 12 residues. CDR3 nucleotide sequence: TGTGCCAGCAGCGGGGGGAACACTGAAGCTTTCTTT. Residues: CASSGGNTEAFF.

This clonotype was counted at least ten times. The chain uses TRBV11-2 and TRBJ2-1; no definite D call. Trimming cost V 4 bases and J 4 bases, with 5 bases left between them. The CDR3 extends over 12 amino acids. Germline CDR1 is SGHAT and CDR2 is FQNNGV. CDR3 DNA sequence: TGTGCCAGCAGCTCAGTATACAATGAGCAGTTCTTC. Its protein product is CASSSVYNEQFF. Filled out from reference TRBV11-2 and TRBJ2-1, the complete variable domain reads EAGVAQSPRYKIIEKRQSVAFWCNPISGHATLYWYQQILGQGPKLLIQFQNNGVVDDSQLPKDRFSAERLKGVDSTLKIQPAKLEDSAVYLCASSSVYNEQFFGPGTRLTVL.

The CDR3 DNA follows: TGCAGTGCTAGAGATTACCAGCGGGGCCAAGAGACCCAGTACTTC. This encodes CSARDYQRGQETQYF. The chain has TRBV20-1 and TRBJ2-5, with 7 bases fitting TRBD2. Germline CDR1 reads DFQATT; CDR2 reads SNEGSKA (reference sequence). V dropped 0 bases and J dropped 1; count of bases not matched to a gene: 5. This CDR3 is built from 15 residues.

V usage is TRBV12-3 or TRBV12-4 and J usage is TRBJ2-5; 8 positions match TRBD2. This CDR3 is built from 15 residues. J was trimmed by 5 bases and V by 1 base; bases with no gene match: 6. The DNA for the CDR3 is TGTGCCAGCAGTTTAGTGGCGGGAGGCGGTGAGACCCAGTACTTC. It specifies CASSLVAGGGETQYF.

The rearrangement uses TRBV5-1 and TRBJ2-3; unclear D gene. V gave up 6 bases and J gave up 2 bases, with 10 bases separating them. Looked up from germline, CDR1 is SGHRS and CDR2 is YFSETQ. This CDR3 contains 13 residues. This chain's CDR3 is CASTRDLTDTQYF. CDR3 nucleotide sequence: TGCGCCAGCACCCGAGATCTCACAGATACGCAGTATTTT. Filled out from reference TRBV5-1 and TRBJ2-3, the complete variable domain reads KAGVTQTPRYLIKTRGQQVTLSCSPISGHRSVSWYQQTPGQGLQFLFEYFSETQRNKGNFPGRFSGRQFSNSRSEMNVSTLELGDSALYLCASTRDLTDTQYFGPGTRLTVL.

The V gene is TRBV5-1, the J gene TRBJ2-7; D gene ambiguous. The CDR3 length is 15 residues. Trimming shortened V by 0 bases and J by 6 bases, and 16 bases separated the two germline ends. Germline V gene data show CDR1 as SGHRS and CDR2 as YFSETQ. The CDR3 reads CASSLANVGSSEQYF. DNA of the CDR3: TGCGCCAGCAGCTTGGCCAACGTTGGGTCGAGCGAGCAGTACTTC.

Many counts were recorded for this clonotype. This sequence joins TRBV6-1 and TRBJ2-7; D remains unclear. Trimming left V 1 base short and J 0 bases short, with 10 bases between. The CDR3 loop spans 15 amino acids. From germline, CDR1 is MNHNS and CDR2 SASEGT. CDR3 sequence (DNA): TGTGCCAGCAGTGAAGAGGGCAGGAGCTCCTACGAGCAGTACTTC. It is translated as CASSEEGRSSYEQYF.

Here the CDR3 DNA reads TGTGCCAGCAGCTTCCCGACAGGGGGCGCCGGTAATGAGCAGTTCTTC. This translates into CASSFPTGGAGNEQFF. The rearrangement links TRBV3-1 to TRBJ2-1; 10 bases fit TRBD1. Unmatched junction bases numbered 11, after V lost 5 bases and J lost 7 bases. Germline CDR1 is LGHDT and CDR2 is YNNKEL (reference sequence). The CDR3 consists of 16 residues.

This clonotype came up a few times. This chain connects TRBV5-6 to TRBJ2-7; 12 bases are shared with TRBD2. CDR1 and CDR2 from the germline V gene are SGHDT and YYEEEE. V shed 4 bases and J 2 bases; nucleotides not matched to a gene: 19. The CDR3 runs to 20 residues. CDR3 nucleotides: TGTGCCAGCAGCCTGGAGGGCGGGAGACTAGCGGGAGAGGGACCCTACGAGCAGTACTTC. The encoded protein is CASSLEGGRLAGEGPYEQYF.

This clonotype was observed many times. The V gene is TRBV11-2, the J gene TRBJ2-7; the D gene is possibly TRBD2 (6 bases). Trimming cost V 3 bases and J 4 bases, with 16 bases left between them. CDR1 and CDR2 from the germline V gene are SGHAT and FQNNGV. The CDR3 covers 15 residues. The CDR3 reads CASSLGSGGGYEQYF. The CDR3 nucleotides read TGTGCCAGCAGCTTGGGTAGCGGCGGCGGATACGAGCAGTACTTC.

The sample holds a few counts of this clonotype. The chain recombines TRBV6-1 with TRBJ2-7, with D perhaps matching TRBD1 (6 bases). Germline V CDR1 and CDR2: MNHNS, SASEGT. V was pared by 4 bases and J by 2 bases, with 12 bases between. CDR3 size: 14 residues. CDR3 sequence reads: CASSGQDWAYEQYF. The CDR3 bases are TGTGCCAGCAGTGGACAGGACTGGGCCTACGAGCAGTACTTC.

The chain uses TRBV13 and TRBJ2-7, with TRBD2 matching 14 bases. The V and J ends lost 4 bases and 7 bases, in that order; junction bases with no gene match: 3. The CDR3 consists of 14 residues. CDR1 PRHDT and CDR2 FYEKMQ come from the germline V gene (reference sequence). The CDR3: CASSSGLAGGEQYF. DNA of the CDR3: TGTGCCAGCAGCTCCGGACTAGCGGGAGGTGAGCAGTACTTC.

This clonotype was counted a few times. V gene TRBV9 combines with J gene TRBJ2-1, with D perhaps given as TRBD1 or TRBD2 (6 bases each). CDR1 is SGDLS, CDR2 YYNGEE, per germline. CDR3 length: 15 amino acids. The germline V and J ends were trimmed by 0 bases and 6 bases, with 13 bases remaining between them. The DNA of the CDR3 is TGTGCCAGCAGCGTAGCTCGAGGGGGAGGCAATGAGCAGTTCTTC. This encodes CASSVARGGGNEQFF.

The rearrangement uses TRBV6-1 and TRBJ2-1, with TRBD2 matching over 12 bases. Trimming removed 4 bases from V and 6 bases from J; junction bases left unmatched: 19. This CDR3 has 20 residues. Germline V gene lookup returns CDR1 MNHNS and CDR2 SASEGT. DNA for the CDR3: TGTGCCAGCAGTGGGGGGAGGACTAGCGGGAAACCCATTGGTGGCAATGAGCAGTTCTTC. It specifies CASSGGRTSGKPIGGNEQFF.

This clonotype has ten or more counts. In DNA, the CDR3 is TGTGCCAGCAGCTTAACAGGGGGAACCGAGCAGTACTTC. This translates into CASSLTGGTEQYF. This rearrangement joins TRBV7-6 to TRBJ2-7; 8 bases agree with TRBD1. The CDR3 contains 13 residues. Germline values: CDR1 SGHVS, CDR2 FNYEAQ. Losses at the gene ends were 2 bases for V and 6 bases for J; bases not matched to a gene: 3.

This clonotype showed up just a few times. The V and J genes are TRBV10-1 and TRBJ1-1; D not resolved. The ends were cut back, 7 bases at V and 0 bases at J, with 9 bases in the middle. The germline V gene has CDR1 WNHNN and CDR2 SYGVQD (reference sequence). The CDR3 length is 13 residues. The CDR3 protein is CASTEDLNTEAFF. CDR3 nucleotide sequence: TGCGCCAGCACAGAGGATCTGAACACTGAAGCTTTCTTT.

This clonotype was observed a few times. This chain links TRBV20-1 with TRBJ2-7; D unresolved. Per the germline V gene, CDR1 is DFQATT and CDR2 is SNEGSKA (reference sequence). This CDR3 contains 15 residues. The ends were cut back, 4 bases at V and 0 bases at J, with 16 bases in the middle. DNA of the CDR3: TGCAGTGCTAAGCCGGGCTCTCTATTCTCCTACGAGCAGTACTTC. The encoded protein is CSAKPGSLFSYEQYF.

As concerns this clonotype: Just one base apart from a much larger clone, this may be a read error. The chain uses TRBV25-1 and TRBJ2-7, with D unclear. Germline lookup yields CDR1 MGHDK and CDR2 SYGVNS. The CDR3 totals 10 residues. Here the CDR3 reads CASSQYEQYF. DNA of the CDR3: TGTGCCAGCAGTCAATACGAGCAGTACTTC.

The CDR3 loop reads CASSDGTGVGYTF. The CDR3 bases are TGTGCCAGCAGCGACGGGACAGGGGTTGGCTACACCTTC. The rearrangement uses TRBV6-2 or TRBV6-3 and TRBJ1-2; 10 positions match TRBD1. Germline V gene lookup returns CDR1 MNHEY and CDR2 SVGEGT. Trimming removed 6 bases from V and 7 bases from J; junction bases left unmatched: 5. This CDR3 comprises 13 residues.

The sample holds many counts of this clonotype. The rearrangement joins TRBV11-2 to TRBJ2-3; D perhaps matches TRBD1 (6 bases). V dropped 4 bases and J dropped 3 bases, with 17 bases sitting between them. The germline V gene encodes CDR1 SGHAT and CDR2 FQNNGV. This CDR3 spans 16 amino acids. CDR3 nucleotide sequence: TGTGCCAGCAGCTCCACGACAGGTCGTTGGACAGATACGCAGTATTTT. Its translation is CASSSTTGRWTDTQYF.

This clonotype was seen only a few times. The chain has TRBV3-1 and TRBJ1-1, with no clear D. Trimming shortened V by 1 base and J by 5 bases, and 14 bases separated the two germline ends. This CDR3 spans 15 amino acids. Germline V gene data show CDR1 as LGHDT and CDR2 as YNNKEL (reference sequence). The CDR3 loop reads CASSQVSRGLTEAFF. In nucleotides, the CDR3 is TGTGCCAGCAGCCAAGTATCGCGCGGACTTACTGAAGCTTTCTTT.